This T cell receptor (beta chain) came from a study of liver allograft versus peripheral blood T cells. Study-level background: Comparing T cell receptor repertoires in transplanted livers with those in recipients' peripheral blood was part of the design. Study-wide results and limits: Peripheral blood T cell receptor repertoires reportedly differed from those found within liver allografts.

This clonotype is labeled large (0.1 to 1%). As yet, its antigen is unknown. TCRdb analysed the reads with MiXCR anew, one entry per CDR3 protein. The data hold 450 to 600 distinct CDR3 sequences, with 8.5% to 10% observed a single time. The V gene's germline CDR1 is MNHEY and CDR2 SVGEGT. This CDR3 comprises 15 residues. Trimming took off 2 bases at V and 7 bases at J, with 14 bases between the two ends. This sequence joins TRBV6-2 or TRBV6-3 and TRBJ1-4; D uncertain. The source of this sequence is a human patient who had a liver transplant. Some T cells may arise from the graft donor. The CDR3: CASSYGWPRIEKLFF. Written as DNA, the CDR3 is TGTGCCAGCAGTTACGGTTGGCCCAGAATTGAAAAACTGTTTTTT.